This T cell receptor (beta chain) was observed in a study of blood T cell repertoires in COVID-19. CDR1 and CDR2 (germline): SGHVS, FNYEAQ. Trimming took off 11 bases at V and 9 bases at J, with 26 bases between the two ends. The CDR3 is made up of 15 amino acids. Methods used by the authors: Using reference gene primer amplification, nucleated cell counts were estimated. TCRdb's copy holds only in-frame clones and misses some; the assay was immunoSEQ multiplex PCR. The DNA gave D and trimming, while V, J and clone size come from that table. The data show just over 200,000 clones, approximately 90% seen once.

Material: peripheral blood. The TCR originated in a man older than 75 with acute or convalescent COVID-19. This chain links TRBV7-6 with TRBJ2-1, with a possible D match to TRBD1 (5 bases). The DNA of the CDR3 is TGTGCCTCCTCCCTTGGCTTAGAAAGCCAGGGTGAGCAGTTCTTC. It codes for CASSLGLESQGEQFF.